This T cell receptor (beta chain) was retrieved from a study of control samples from healthy donors and cancer patients. Only in-frame clones appear in the TCRdb table, and some are missing; sequencing was by immunoSEQ multiplex PCR. The data contain 100,000 to 150,000 clones, approximately 84% of them singletons. The CDR3 contains 15 residues. Per the germline V gene, CDR1 is SGHDT and CDR2 is YYEEEE. The ends lost 3 bases at V and 4 bases at J; junction bases unmatched: 5. The chain uses TRBV5-6 and TRBJ1-5, with TRBD1 matching 9 bases. The sequenced sample was blood. This clonotype was obtained from a man between 18 and 29 years old in good health. Here the CDR3 reads CASSWTGEGNQPQHF. CDR3 nucleotide sequence: TGTGCCAGCAGCTGGACAGGGGAAGGGAATCAGCCCCAGCATTTT.